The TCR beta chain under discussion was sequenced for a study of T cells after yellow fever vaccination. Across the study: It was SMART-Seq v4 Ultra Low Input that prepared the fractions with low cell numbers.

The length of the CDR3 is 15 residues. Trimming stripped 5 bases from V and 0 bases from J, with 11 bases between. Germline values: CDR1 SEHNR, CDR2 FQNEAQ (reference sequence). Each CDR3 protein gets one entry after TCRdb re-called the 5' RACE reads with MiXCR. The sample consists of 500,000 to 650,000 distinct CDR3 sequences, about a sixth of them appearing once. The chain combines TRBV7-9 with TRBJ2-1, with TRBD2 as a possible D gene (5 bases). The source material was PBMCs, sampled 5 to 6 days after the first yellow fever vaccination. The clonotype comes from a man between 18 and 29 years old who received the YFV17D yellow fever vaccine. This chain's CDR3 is CASSRGTDSYNEQFF. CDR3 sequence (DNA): TGTGCCAGCAGCCGGGGTACAGACTCCTACAATGAGCAGTTCTTC.